This entry features one T cell receptor beta chain sequence. The antigen it binds to is not known. It has no much larger one-base neighbor in the sample; base qualities were not kept. Participants in the prospective study were aged roughly 18 to 100 years, lived in 20 to 30 United States geographic areas, and enrolled through a virtual design. In the prospective study, participants were assigned to cohorts based on the clinical history participants reported in a screening survey and a study questionnaire. Recovered participants in ImmuneRACE Cohort 3 were defined as having two consecutive negative NP/OP PCR tests, clearance from a healthcare professional, or resolution of symptoms. Each participant in the prospective study had whole blood, serum and a nasopharyngeal or oropharyngeal swab collected by mobile phlebotomists. Participants in the prospective study had the option to provide additional blood draws and questionnaires over a roughly 2-month period. Before DNA extraction, blood samples from the prospective study were shipped at room temperature or frozen.

This specimen belongs to a study of blood T cell repertoires in COVID-19 (dated by TCRdb to the early 2020s). Describing the broader study: Collaborator samples came from the United States, Italy and Spain and covered acute and convalescent phases of COVID-19. The dataset comprised deeply sampled blood TCRbeta repertoires from subjects exposed to, actively infected with, or recovered from COVID-19. The samples were drawn from the first 160 participants of the ongoing ImmuneRACE study and from some 1,300 subjects provided by 6 global collaborators. The repertoires were released in a freely available public database intended as a resource for research on the immune response to SARS-CoV-2. Nearly every sample came with metadata listing a de-identified subject ID, COVID-19 status, age in years and sex. Where available, HLA class I and class II types were taken from metadata supplied by the sample provider and were not determined by assay-based typing. The prospective study material was composed of cDNA or gDNA derived from T cells, B-cell-depleted T cells, or PBMCs. Results the study describes overall, beyond this receptor: The quantity of clinical and demographic metadata differed by source and by participant and was supplied without curation.

CDR3 length: 17 amino acids, cysteine to phenylalanine. Left in the record is the CDR3 DNA by itself, 51 bases read in frame from the first base. The germline V and J ends show losses of 5 bases and 4 bases respectively, and no gene match explains 12 bases of the junction. The germline V gene (reference sequence) gives CDR1 as MNHNY and CDR2 as SVGAGI. TCRbeta CDR3 regions were amplified from genomic DNA by means of the immunoSEQ Assay, a bias-controlled multiplex PCR. The authors processed their data as follows. Nucleated cell counts per sample were estimated from amplification of reference gene primers within the assay. To quantify the absolute abundance of each unique TCRbeta CDR3 rearrangement, sequence reads were collapsed and filtered. For each sample, productive Simpson clonality was calculated by taking the square root of Simpson's diversity index across productive rearrangements. TCRdb retrieved this table from immuneACCESS and kept in-frame rearrangements only. Not all clones are present; in checked studies, unresolved V genes account for under half, and no reason is known for the remainder. V, J and clone size derive from that table, while D and trimming were established from the DNA sequence. This sample comprises 500,000 or so clones, around 90% of them detected only once. The ten top clones hold about 0.7% of the sample.

The chain is encoded by TRBV6-6 joined to TRBJ1-5; TRBD1 aligns with 9 central bases. This TCR came from a woman younger than 30 who had recovered from COVID-19. Sequenced sample: PBMCs or T cells enriched from blood (not recorded which). The DNA sequence follows: TGTGCCAGCAGTCCAAACAGGGGGCGTTTCGGTAATCAGCCCCAGCATTTT. This yields the protein CASSPNRGRFGNQPQHF.